The clone carrying this T cell receptor (beta chain) appeared many times. The antigen remains unidentified. This sample was included in a study of T cells in Graves' hyperthyroidism and ophthalmopathy. General study points: The majority of expanded thyroid clonotypes above 0.001 also appeared in blood.

CDR3 size: 11 residues. The ends were cut back, 1 base at V and 8 bases at J, with 5 bases in the middle. CDR1 is LGHDT and CDR2 is YNNKEL in the germline V gene (reference sequence). TCR beta CDR3 region amplification was performed from RNA transcripts. The TCR CDR3 first-round RT-PCR relied on the HTBI primer set. TCRdb itself ran the multiplex PCR reads through MiXCR, one entry per CDR3 protein. The data show around 280,000 distinct CDR3 sequences, roughly 15% seen once. The material sequenced was blood. The V and J genes are TRBV3-1 and TRBJ1-2; D is undetermined. This receptor was taken from a woman aged 40 to 50 with Graves' hyperthyroidism. The CDR3, as DNA: TGTGCCAGCAGCCAAGGAAGGGGCTACACCTTC. Its protein product is CASSQGRGYTF.